The source of this TCR beta chain is a study of blood T cell repertoires in COVID-19. Across the study: Spain, Italy and the United States supplied samples that represented acute and convalescent COVID-19. T cells, B-cell-depleted T cells, or PBMCs provided the cDNA or gDNA that served as material.

Seattle's enrolled individuals joined amid active infection and were then monitored longitudinally. This CDR3 spans 16 amino acids. The germline V and J ends were trimmed by 4 bases and 6 bases, with 19 bases remaining between them. The germline V gene has CDR1 SGHTA and CDR2 FQGTGA. Per the study methods: Researchers report that nucleated cell counts were estimated from reference gene primer amplification. TCRdb's table, derived via immunoSEQ multiplex PCR, lists solely in-frame clones and lacks some. V, J and clone size reflect that table, while D and trimming were determined from the DNA. The top ten hold approximately 0.92% of the sample, which has a few hundred thousand clones, 70% to 90% seen once.

The V and J genes are TRBV7-3 and TRBJ2-1; D might be TRBD2 (7 bases). Input material: peripheral blood. The receptor was isolated from a man aged 18 to 30 with COVID-19, enrolled during active disease. CDR3 sequence: CASSSGRERGFNEQFF. In DNA, the CDR3 is TGTGCCAGCAGCTCGGGGCGGGAGAGGGGGTTCAATGAGCAGTTCTTC.